What follows are 10 T cell receptor beta chains derived from one specimen sequenced in a study of blood T cell repertoires in COVID-19. Sequenced by immunoSEQ multiplex PCR; TCRdb stores in-frame clones only, minus some. This sample has over 75,000 clones, with around 86% found just once. Sequencing input: peripheral blood. These receptors were obtained from a human donor in a cohort sampled during active COVID-19.

DNA of the CDR3: TGTGCCAGCAGCGTCGGGACTAGCGGATACCAAGAGACCCAGTACTTC. This translates into CASSVGTSGYQETQYF. This chain links TRBV9 with TRBJ2-5, with 11 bases identical to TRBD2. V trimming: 2 bases; J trimming: 0 bases; junction bases outside the gene matches: 3. The CDR3 spans 16 residues. The germline V gene has CDR1 SGDLS and CDR2 YYNGEE.

This clone was seen just once. This sequence joins TRBV3-1 (or the pseudogene TRBV3-2) and TRBJ2-2, with TRBD2 as a possible D gene (5 bases). The CDR3 is 14 residues long. V lost 7 bases and J lost 1, with 10 bases in between. CDR1 is LGHDT, CDR2 YNNKEL, per germline (reference sequence). In nucleotides, the CDR3 is TGTGCCAGCACCCGGGCGGGGAACACCGGGGAGCTGTTTTTT. This gives the protein CASTRAGNTGELFF.

This sequence joins TRBV11-2 and TRBJ2-7, with a tentative D call TRBD2 (6 bases). Germline-derived CDR1 and CDR2 are SGHAT and FQNNGV. CDR3 length equals 12 residues. Trimming pared 3 bases from V and 5 bases from J, leaving 8 bases between. The DNA of the CDR3 is TGTGCCAGCAGCTTCGGGGGTCACGAGCAGTACTTC. As protein: CASSFGGHEQYF.

This clone was detected only once. This chain connects TRBV3-1 (or the pseudogene TRBV3-2) to TRBJ2-7; D not resolved. This CDR3 comprises 12 residues. Germline CDR1 LGHDT, CDR2 YNNKEL (reference sequence). V was cut by 3 bases and J by 1 base, with 4 bases left in between. The CDR3 bases are TGTGCCAGCAGCCACCTATCCTACGAGCAGTACTTC. This encodes CASSHLSYEQYF.

The chain combines TRBV19 with TRBJ1-2; 8 positions match TRBD1. Germline CDR1 reads LNHDA; CDR2 reads SQIVND (reference sequence). The CDR3 sequence is 13 residues long. J lost 8 bases, V lost 3 bases, and 5 bases had no gene match. The CDR3 here is CASSMDREGGYTF. CDR3 coding DNA: TGTGCCAGTAGTATGGACAGGGAGGGAGGCTACACCTTC.

This clone was seen only a few times. V is TRBV7-9 and J is TRBJ1-5, with TRBD1 matching 10 bases. This CDR3 is built from 17 residues. Trimming removed 3 bases from V and 3 bases from J; junction bases left unmatched: 8. Per germline, CDR1 SEHNR and CDR2 FQNEAQ (reference sequence). Here the CDR3 DNA reads TGTGCCAGCAGCTTCGGCATGACAGGGGGCTTCAATCAGCCCCAGCATTTT. Translating it yields CASSFGMTGGFNQPQHF.

The CDR3 protein is CASSNGQVEAFF. The CDR3 coding sequence is TGTGCCAGCAGCAACGGACAGGTTGAAGCTTTCTTT. The chain is built from TRBV14 and TRBJ1-1, with 7 bases fitting TRBD1. CDR3 length: 12 residues. The J segment lost 7 bases and the V segment lost 5 bases, leaving 4 bases of the junction unmatched. Per the germline V gene, CDR1 is SGHDN and CDR2 is FVKESK.

The rearrangement joins TRBV7-9 to TRBJ2-3; TRBD1 matches 7 bases. The CDR3 runs to 16 residues. The germline V gene encodes CDR1 SEHNR and CDR2 FQNEAQ (reference sequence). J was trimmed by 6 bases and V by 3 bases; bases with no gene match: 12. CDR3 sequence reads: CASSFNRGPPFDTQYF. CDR3 nucleotides: TGTGCCAGCAGCTTCAACAGGGGCCCCCCTTTCGATACGCAGTATTTT.

The V and J genes are TRBV13 and TRBJ2-3; 8 nucleotides match TRBD2. The CDR3 has 18 residues. The germline V gene has CDR1 PRHDT and CDR2 FYEKMQ (reference sequence). V shed 1 base, J shed 4 bases, and the junction held 13 bases outside the gene matches. The CDR3 nucleotides are TGTGCCAGCAGCTTAGTCGTTAGCGGGACGGGGGGGCCAGATACGCAGTATTTT. Translation: CASSLVVSGTGGPDTQYF. Full variable domain (missing parts from reference TRBV13 and TRBJ2-3): AAGVIQSPRHLIKEKRETATLKCYPIPRHDTVYWYQQGPGQDPQFLISFYEKMQSDKGSIPDRFSAQQFSDYHSELNMSSLELGDSALYFCASSLVVSGTGGPDTQYFGPGTRLTVL.

The chain couples TRBV16 to TRBJ2-3; no definite D call. V lost 4 bases, J lost 2 bases, and 13 bases lay in between. Germline CDR1 reads KGHSY; CDR2 reads FQNENV. The CDR3 extends over 15 amino acids. CDR3 coding DNA: TGTGCCAGCAGCCGAGAAACGGTCCCCACAGATACGCAGTATTTT. Protein sequence: CASSRETVPTDTQYF.